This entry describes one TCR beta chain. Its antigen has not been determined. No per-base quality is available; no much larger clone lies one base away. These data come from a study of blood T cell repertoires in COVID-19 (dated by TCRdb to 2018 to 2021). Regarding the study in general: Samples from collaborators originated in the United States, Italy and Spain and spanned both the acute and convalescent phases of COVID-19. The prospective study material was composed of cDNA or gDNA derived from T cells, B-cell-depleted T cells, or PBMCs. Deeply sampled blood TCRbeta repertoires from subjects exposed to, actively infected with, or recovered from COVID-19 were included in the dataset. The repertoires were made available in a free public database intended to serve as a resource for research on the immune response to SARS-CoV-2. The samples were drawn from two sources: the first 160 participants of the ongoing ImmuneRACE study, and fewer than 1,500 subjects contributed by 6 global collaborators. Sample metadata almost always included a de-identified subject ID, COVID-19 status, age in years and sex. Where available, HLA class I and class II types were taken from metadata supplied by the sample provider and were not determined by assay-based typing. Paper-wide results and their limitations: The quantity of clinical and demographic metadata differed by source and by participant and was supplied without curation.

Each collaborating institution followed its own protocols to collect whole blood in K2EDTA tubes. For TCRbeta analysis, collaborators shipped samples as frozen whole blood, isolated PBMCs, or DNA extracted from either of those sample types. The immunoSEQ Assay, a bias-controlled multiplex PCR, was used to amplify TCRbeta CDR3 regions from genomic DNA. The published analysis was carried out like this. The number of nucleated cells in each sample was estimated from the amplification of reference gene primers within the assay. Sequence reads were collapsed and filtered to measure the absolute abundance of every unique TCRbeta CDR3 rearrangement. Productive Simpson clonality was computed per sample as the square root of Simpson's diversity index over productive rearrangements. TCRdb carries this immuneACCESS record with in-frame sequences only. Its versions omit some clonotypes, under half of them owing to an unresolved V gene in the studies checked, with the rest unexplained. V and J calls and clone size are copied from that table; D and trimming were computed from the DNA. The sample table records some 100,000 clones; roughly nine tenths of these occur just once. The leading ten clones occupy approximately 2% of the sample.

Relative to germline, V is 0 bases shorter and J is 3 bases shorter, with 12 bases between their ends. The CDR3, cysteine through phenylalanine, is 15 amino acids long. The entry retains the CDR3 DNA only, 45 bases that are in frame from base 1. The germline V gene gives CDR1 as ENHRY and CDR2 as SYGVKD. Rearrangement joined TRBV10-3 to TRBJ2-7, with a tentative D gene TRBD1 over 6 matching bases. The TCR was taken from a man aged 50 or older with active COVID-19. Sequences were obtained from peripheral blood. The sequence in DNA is TGTGCCATCAGTGAGTCGAACAGGGACCTCTACGAGCAGTACTTC. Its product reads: CAISESNRDLYEQYF.